The 30 T cell receptor beta chains presented below share a single source sample, sequenced in a study of spatial heterogeneity in lung cancer. Study-level findings and limits: The study found that expanded intratumoral alpha and beta TCR counts tracked tumor mutation counts.

Antigens of these TCRs are unknown. Each CDR3 protein is one row after TCRdb ran MiXCR on the 5' RACE reads. This sample yields some 9,800 distinct CDR3 sequences, of which 45% to 65% are seen a single time; 25% to 35% belongs to the top ten. The time point was: sample taken at primary tumor resection. Source: lung tumor tissue, taken at surgery. Every receptor here comes from a female donor with early-stage non-small cell lung cancer.

A remark on this clonotype: Within a library made for alpha chains, this beta chain is off target, and its count is uninformative. The chain combines TRBV6-2 or TRBV6-3 with TRBJ1-1, with D hard to call. In germline, CDR1 is MNHEY, CDR2 SVGEGT. The V end was cut by 4 bases, the J end by 0 bases, with 12 bases between. The CDR3 runs to 15 residues. In DNA, the CDR3 is TGTGCCAGCAGTTCCGCGCTCACGATGAACACTGAAGCTTTCTTT. Protein product: CASSSALTMNTEAFF.

As regards this clonotype: The library was prepared for alpha chains; this beta chain is a stray read, so its frequency means little. The rearrangement links TRBV5-1 to TRBJ2-2; no firm D call. Between the trimmed V and J ends, which lost 0 bases and 4 bases, there was a span of 10 bases. Germline loops: CDR1 SGHRS, CDR2 YFSETQ. The CDR3 loop spans 15 amino acids. CDR3 sequence (DNA): TGCGCCAGCAGCTTGGAGGGTAGAGCCACCGGGGAGCTGTTTTTT. It specifies CASSLEGRATGELFF. Together with reference TRBV5-1 and TRBJ2-2, the CDR3 gives the full variable domain: KAGVTQTPRYLIKTRGQQVTLSCSPISGHRSVSWYQQTPGQGLQFLFEYFSETQRNKGNFPGRFSGRQFSNSRSEMNVSTLELGDSALYLCASSLEGRATGELFFGEGSRLTVL.

This clonotype was seen a few times. In a library made to pick up alpha chains, this beta chain is a stray read with a size that means little. This chain connects TRBV20-1 to TRBJ2-4; D uncertain. Per the germline V gene, CDR1 is DFQATT and CDR2 is SNEGSKA (reference sequence). Trimming stripped 5 bases from V and 0 bases from J, with 11 bases between. The CDR3 length is 14 residues. The CDR3 nucleotides read TGCAGTGCTCTCCCCTGGCTAGCCAAAAACATTCAGTACTTC. This encodes CSALPWLAKNIQYF.

Points on this clonotype: The size of this beta chain means little, since it is a stray read in a library made for alpha chains. The rearrangement links TRBV29-1 to TRBJ2-7; D gene unclear. CDR3 length: 13 amino acids. V shed 7 bases and J shed 2 bases, with 15 bases lying between them. Per the germline V gene, CDR1 is SQVTM and CDR2 is ANQGSEA. The CDR3 sequence: CSALDGGTYEQYF. Written as DNA, the CDR3 is TGCAGCGCCTTAGACGGTGGTACCTACGAGCAGTACTTC.

This clonotype has a handful of counts. The size of this beta chain means little, since it is a stray read in a library made for alpha chains. The rearrangement links TRBV6-5 to TRBJ1-2, with D tentatively TRBD1 (6 bases). The length of the CDR3 is 13 residues. Trimming removed 4 bases at V and 4 bases at J, with 10 bases between. Germline lookup yields CDR1 MNHEY and CDR2 SVGAGI. The CDR3 nucleotides read TGTGCCAGCAGTTTAGGGGGGACCTATGGCTACACCTTC. This encodes CASSLGGTYGYTF.

Regarding this clonotype: As an off-target read in a library built for alpha chains, this beta chain has a frequency of little significance. The genes are TRBV5-1 and TRBJ2-1, with D perhaps matching TRBD2 (6 bases). V was cut by 2 bases and J by 8 bases, with 14 bases left in between. This CDR3 comprises 14 residues. The germline CDR1 and CDR2 sequences are SGHRS and YFSETQ. CDR3 amino acids: CASSLDLPGDEQFF. The CDR3 bases are TGCGCCAGCAGCTTAGACCTACCGGGGGATGAGCAGTTCTTC.

Of note for this clonotype: The library was designed around alpha chains, so this beta chain is a stray read whose abundance carries little weight. The V and J genes are TRBV6-5 and TRBJ1-4; D is unclear. The length of the CDR3 is 12 residues. Germline V gene sequence: CDR1 MNHEY, CDR2 SVGAGI. Trimming took 2 bases from V and 8 from J, leaving 6 bases between them. This chain's CDR3 is CASSYLGEKLFF. In DNA form, the CDR3 reads TGTGCCAGCAGTTACCTGGGAGAAAAACTGTTTTTT.

This clonotype was seen a few times. This beta chain represents an off-target read in a library built for alpha chains; its size is of limited meaning. The V gene is TRBV12-3 or TRBV12-4, the J gene TRBJ1-4; 9 positions agree with TRBD1. Germline trimming cut 4 bases from V and 10 bases from J; bases unmatched to any gene: 4. This CDR3 is built from 13 residues. The DNA for the CDR3 is TGTGCCAGCAGTTCCTTGGACAGGGGAAAACTGTTTTTT. Encoded protein: CASSSLDRGKLFF.

This clonotype is a singleton in its sample. This beta chain came through as a stray read in a library set up for alpha chains, and its size says little. This sequence joins TRBV12-3 or TRBV12-4 and TRBJ1-5; D may be TRBD1 (6 bases). Between the trimmed V and J ends, which lost 5 bases and 7 bases, there was a span of 18 bases. This CDR3 comprises 15 residues. CDR3 sequence (DNA): TGTGCCAGCAGTCGCAATCTCCCAGGGGACCAGCCCCAGCATTTT. Translating gives CASSRNLPGDQPQHF.

Of note for this clonotype: This beta chain represents an off-target read in a library built for alpha chains; its size is of limited meaning. This chain joins TRBV4-2 and TRBJ2-6; D is unclear. CDR1 is LGHNA and CDR2 is YNFKEQ in the germline V gene. The CDR3 sequence is 17 residues long. The ends were cut back, 1 base at V and 4 bases at J, with 14 bases in the middle. The DNA for the CDR3 is TGTGCCAGCAGCCAAGGGGTACGGGCATTAGGGGCCAACGTCCTGACTTTC. Its translation is CASSQGVRALGANVLTF.

Notes on this clonotype: At one of its ends the junction is not consistent with the germline gene, which may arise from a read error. This beta chain is an off-target read within a library intended for alpha chains, so its frequency means little. This chain joins TRBV4-1 and TRBJ1-6, with D maybe TRBD1 (6 bases). CDR1 is MGHRA, CDR2 YSYEKL, per germline. The CDR3 extends over 13 amino acids. In DNA form, the CDR3 reads TGCGCCAACAGCCTGGAGGAGGGGGTCTCCCTCCACTTT. Translated, it gives CANSLEEGVSLHF.

Notes on this clonotype: Because the library targeted alpha chains, this beta chain is an off-target read whose size means little. The chain combines TRBV7-9 with TRBJ1-4; D not certain. Trimming took 5 bases from V and 8 from J, leaving 12 bases between them. This CDR3 region has 13 residues. Germline V lookup: CDR1 SEHNR, CDR2 FQNEAQ (reference sequence). CDR3 protein: CASSKGPWEKLFF. The CDR3 bases are TGTGCCAGCAGCAAAGGCCCATGGGAAAAACTGTTTTTT.

As for this clonotype: Since it is a stray read in a library aimed at alpha chains, this beta chain has a size that is not meaningful. This chain joins TRBV7-2 and TRBJ2-7; 8 nucleotides line up with TRBD2. The trim removed 6 bases at V and 0 bases at J, leaving 13 bases unmatched. The germline V gene has CDR1 SGHTA and CDR2 FQGNSA. This CDR3 has 17 amino acids. DNA for the CDR3: TGTGCCAGCAGTCCGGGCGGCGGGGGGTTTCGCTCCTACGAGCAGTACTTC. Protein sequence: CASSPGGGGFRSYEQYF.

As for this clonotype: This beta chain slipped into a library made for alpha chains as a stray read, so its size is not meaningful. The chain recombines TRBV5-1 with TRBJ1-5, with 10 nucleotides matching TRBD1. The germline gives CDR1 SGHRS, CDR2 YFSETQ. The V segment lost 0 bases and the J segment 4 bases; nucleotides outside the gene matches: 1. The length of the CDR3 is 15 residues. The CDR3 loop is CASSLGTGGNQPQHF. The CDR3 DNA follows: TGCGCCAGCAGCTTGGGGACAGGGGGAAATCAGCCCCAGCATTTT. Variable domain in full (rest from reference TRBV5-1 and TRBJ1-5): KAGVTQTPRYLIKTRGQQVTLSCSPISGHRSVSWYQQTPGQGLQFLFEYFSETQRNKGNFPGRFSGRQFSNSRSEMNVSTLELGDSALYLCASSLGTGGNQPQHFGDGTRLSIL.

Details on this clonotype: The library was built for alpha chains, so this beta chain is an off-target read and its size means little. The chain combines TRBV4-2 with TRBJ1-2; 9 bases agree with TRBD1. The ends lost 5 bases at V and 6 bases at J; junction bases unmatched: 22. CDR1 is LGHNA and CDR2 is YNFKEQ in the germline V gene. The CDR3 has 19 residues. CDR3 loop: CASSLGSYRDREEMNGYTF. For the CDR3, the DNA is TGTGCCAGCAGCTTAGGGTCCTACCGGGACAGGGAAGAAATGAATGGCTACACCTTC.

Regarding this clonotype: Because this beta chain is a stray read in a library intended to capture alpha chains, its abundance should not be given much weight. The chain uses TRBV7-2 and TRBJ2-5, with a possible D match to TRBD1 (5 bases). Germline CDR1 and CDR2: SGHTA and FQGNSA. The V end lost 5 bases, the J end lost 1 base, and 11 bases lay between the germline ends. The CDR3 is made up of 14 amino acids. CDR3 bases: TGTGCCAGCAGCCATCGACAGAGCCAAGAGACCCAGTACTTC. Amino acids: CASSHRQSQETQYF.

This clonotype is termed medium-sized. Being off target in a library aimed at alpha chains, this beta chain has a size of little meaning. The rearrangement joins TRBV20-1 to TRBJ2-2; D gene unclear. This CDR3 is 14 amino acids long. From germline, CDR1 is DFQATT and CDR2 SNEGSKA (reference sequence). V lost 0 bases to trimming and J lost 4 bases, with 9 bases between them. CDR3 DNA sequence: TGCAGTGCTAGAGATATCCAGAGCACCGGGGAGCTGTTTTTT. Translated: CSARDIQSTGELFF.

As regards this clonotype: Within a library made for alpha chains, this beta chain is off target, and its count is uninformative. This chain connects TRBV18 to TRBJ1-1; no firm D call. V dropped 3 bases and J dropped 1 base, with 6 bases sitting between them. The CDR3 has 13 amino acids. Germline CDR1 KGHSH, CDR2 LQKENI. For the CDR3, the DNA is TGTGCCAGCTCACCCATGGCGAACACTGAAGCTTTCTTT. This translates into CASSPMANTEAFF.

This clonotype has just a few counts. Since the library was made to target alpha chains, this beta chain is a stray read and its abundance is not meaningful. This chain uses TRBV6-1 with TRBJ2-2; D is unresolved. The V gene's germline CDR1 is MNHNS and CDR2 SASEGT. V was shortened by 8 bases and J by 3 bases, with 19 bases between the two germline ends. The CDR3 spans 16 residues. CDR3 protein: CASFVGSGAYTGELFF. The CDR3 region has the DNA TGTGCCAGCTTCGTGGGATCGGGCGCTTACACCGGGGAGCTGTTTTTT.

This clonotype came up a few times. A library prepared for alpha chains yielded this beta chain as an off-target read; its size is of little meaning. CDR3: CASSQASKAGYGYTF. CDR3 DNA: TGCGCCAGCAGCCAAGCCTCCAAAGCAGGCTATGGCTACACCTTC. V gene TRBV4-1 combines with J gene TRBJ1-2; no definite D call. CDR3 length: 15 residues. CDR1 is MGHRA and CDR2 is YSYEKL in the germline V gene. The V and J ends lost 1 base and 4 bases respectively, with 13 bases between them.

Turning to this clonotype: A library prepared for alpha chains yielded this beta chain as an off-target read; its size is of little meaning. J is TRBJ2-3 and V is TRBV27; D gene ambiguous. CDR3 length: 15 amino acids. Trimming stripped 2 bases from V and 2 bases from J, with 11 bases between. Germline CDR1 and CDR2: MNHEY and SMNVEV (reference sequence). CDR3 DNA sequence: TGTGCCAGCAGTTTAGCGGTTACTTTCACAGATACGCAGTATTTT. This translates into CASSLAVTFTDTQYF.

With regard to this clonotype: The library was built for alpha chains, so this beta chain is an off-target read and its size means little. The gene calls are TRBV10-3 and TRBJ2-5; TRBD2 might be the D (7 bases). The CDR3 runs to 13 residues. Per the germline V gene, CDR1 is ENHRY and CDR2 is SYGVKD. Trimming removed 10 bases from V and 3 bases from J, with 15 bases in between. The CDR3 DNA reads TGTGCCACCGCCCGGGGGGCCGAAGAGACCCAGTACTTC. Translation: CATARGAEETQYF.

Turning to this clonotype: For a library built for alpha chains, this beta chain is a stray read; little rests on its size. The chain has TRBV18 and TRBJ1-1, with 8 bases that match TRBD1. The CDR3 is 13 residues long. Germline loops: CDR1 KGHSH, CDR2 LQKENI. V shed 4 bases, J shed 5 bases, and the junction held 3 bases outside the gene matches. The CDR3 reads CASSQTGATEAFF. The CDR3 DNA reads TGTGCCAGCTCACAGACAGGGGCTACTGAAGCTTTCTTT.

A few counts support this clonotype. This beta chain slipped into a library made for alpha chains as a stray read, so its size is not meaningful. The chain combines TRBV19 with TRBJ2-1; D possibly corresponds to TRBD2 (5 bases). The germline V and J ends were trimmed by 6 bases and 9 bases, with 18 bases remaining between them. The CDR3 totals 14 residues. Per germline, CDR1 LNHDA and CDR2 SQIVND (reference sequence). CDR3: CASRLSPGLGEQFF. CDR3 nucleotides: TGTGCCAGTAGACTCTCACCCGGACTCGGTGAGCAGTTCTTC.

Notes on this clonotype: This beta chain is off target for a library built for alpha chains, so its abundance means little. The chain has TRBV12-3 or TRBV12-4 and TRBJ1-1; maybe TRBD1 (6 bases). This CDR3 contains 15 residues. Trimming stripped 4 bases from V and 4 bases from J, with 16 bases between. CDR3 in amino acids: CASSWGNRVGTEAFF. The DNA of the CDR3 is TGTGCCAGCAGTTGGGGTAACAGGGTTGGCACTGAAGCTTTCTTT.

Concerning this clonotype: Within a library made for alpha chains, this beta chain is off target, and its count is uninformative. The chain carries TRBV11-2 and TRBJ2-7; D is undetermined. The CDR3 contains 11 residues. Trimming removed 5 bases at V and 2 bases at J, with 4 bases between. Germline V gene sequence: CDR1 SGHAT, CDR2 FQNNGV. DNA for the CDR3: TGTGCCAGCAGCACTCCCTACGAGCAGTACTTC. Translation gives CASSTPYEQYF.

Concerning this clonotype itself: This beta chain slipped into a library made for alpha chains as a stray read, so its size is not meaningful. The chain links TRBV7-2 to TRBJ2-7, with 7 bases matching TRBD1. The CDR3 sequence is 15 residues long. The V gene end was trimmed by 6 bases and the J gene end by 5 bases; junction bases not matched to a gene: 13. The germline V gene encodes CDR1 SGHTA and CDR2 FQGNSA. DNA for the CDR3: TGTGCCAGCAGGGCCCGAGGGGGCGAGGTGGACGAGCAGTACTTC. Residues: CASRARGGEVDEQYF.

A few counts support this clonotype. This beta chain is an off-target read within a library intended for alpha chains, so its frequency means little. This rearrangement joins TRBV6-2 or TRBV6-3 to TRBJ1-2, with 8 bases that match TRBD1. CDR1 MNHEY and CDR2 SVGEGT come from the germline V gene. The CDR3 sequence is 13 residues long. Trimming cost V 6 bases and J 8 bases; bases outside gene matches: 8. The CDR3 bases are TGTGCCAGCAGCGGACAGGGACGGTCGGGCTACACCTTC. This translates into CASSGQGRSGYTF.

As concerns this clonotype: The size of this beta chain means little, since it is a stray read in a library made for alpha chains. CDR3 nucleotides: TGCGCCAGCAGCTTGACCGGGACAGGGATATCACCCCTCCACTTT. It is translated as CASSLTGTGISPLHF. This chain links TRBV5-1 with TRBJ1-6; 9 bases match TRBD1. The germline gives CDR1 SGHRS, CDR2 YFSETQ. This CDR3 has 15 residues. V was pared by 1 base and J by 10 bases, with 6 bases of the junction left unmatched.

A note on this clonotype: A library prepared for alpha chains yielded this beta chain as an off-target read; its size is of little meaning. The V gene is TRBV4-1, the J gene TRBJ2-7, with D uncertain. The V end lost 1 base, the J end lost 0 bases, and 13 bases lay between the germline ends. The CDR3 loop spans 16 amino acids. The V gene's germline CDR1 is MGHRA and CDR2 YSYEKL. The CDR3 is CASSQAIGFSSYEQYF. As DNA, the CDR3 is TGCGCCAGCAGCCAAGCAATAGGGTTCAGCTCCTACGAGCAGTACTTC.